This T cell receptor beta chain was identified in a study of human T cells and chemical hapten exposure. Findings and caveats of the study: DPC sensitization produced no change in TCRs with frequency above 1 in 1000. Compared with pre-sensitization or healthy control sets, expanded TCRs clustered more. Donors, who had alopecia, may show an immune response that differs from healthy people's.

TCRdb re-called the RACE reads through MiXCR, storing one row per CDR3 protein. This table holds around 360,000 distinct CDR3 sequences, roughly 6% found once. This clonotype was counted only a few times. Antigen unknown. Trimming shortened V by 0 bases and J by 5 bases, and 10 bases separated the two germline ends. The V gene's germline CDR1 is SQVTM and CDR2 ANQGSEA. CDR3 length: 13 residues. Time point here: patch test 2, 6 weeks after DPC sensitization. Documented treatment: therapeutic diphenylcyclopropenone sensitization with weekly scalp DPC. At every patch-test visit, blood was drawn before the patch test was applied.

Here the sequenced sample was whole blood, taken in connection with sensitization to the hapten diphenylcyclopropenone (DPC). This TCR was recovered from a woman aged 18-30 years with alopecia areata. Some clones in this sample may be carry-over from other donors' samples. V gene TRBV29-1 combines with J gene TRBJ1-2; D unclear. CDR3 amino acids: CSVEDRPPYGYTF. CDR3 nucleotide sequence: TGCAGCGTTGAAGATCGGCCACCTTATGGCTACACCTTC.